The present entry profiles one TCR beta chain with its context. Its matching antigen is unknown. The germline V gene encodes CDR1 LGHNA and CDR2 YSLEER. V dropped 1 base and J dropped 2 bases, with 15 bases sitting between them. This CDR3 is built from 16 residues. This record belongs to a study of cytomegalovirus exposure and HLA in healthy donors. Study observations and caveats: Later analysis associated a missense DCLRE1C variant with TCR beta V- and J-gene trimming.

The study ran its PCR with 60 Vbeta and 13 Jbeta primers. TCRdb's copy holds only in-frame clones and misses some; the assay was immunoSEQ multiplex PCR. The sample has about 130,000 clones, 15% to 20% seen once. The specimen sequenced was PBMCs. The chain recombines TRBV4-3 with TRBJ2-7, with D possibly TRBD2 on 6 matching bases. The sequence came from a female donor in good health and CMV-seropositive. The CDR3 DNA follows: TGCGCCAGCAGCCAAGCTTGGGGGGTTTACGCCTACGAGCAGTACTTC. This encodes CASSQAWGVYAYEQYF.